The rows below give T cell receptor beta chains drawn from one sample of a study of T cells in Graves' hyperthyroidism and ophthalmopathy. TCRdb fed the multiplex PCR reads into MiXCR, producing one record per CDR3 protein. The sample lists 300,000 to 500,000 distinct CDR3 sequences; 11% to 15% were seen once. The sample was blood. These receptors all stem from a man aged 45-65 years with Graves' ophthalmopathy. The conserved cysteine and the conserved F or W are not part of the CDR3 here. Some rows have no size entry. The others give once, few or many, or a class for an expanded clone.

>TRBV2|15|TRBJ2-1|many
ASSLRASGVSYNEQF
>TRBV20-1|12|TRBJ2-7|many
SASGVGRNDEQY
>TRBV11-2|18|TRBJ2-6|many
ASNDDRGVLLGSGANVLT
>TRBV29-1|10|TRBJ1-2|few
SVKDRASGYT
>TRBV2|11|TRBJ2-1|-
ASSGQGFNEQF
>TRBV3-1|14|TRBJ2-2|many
ASSLRGGLDSGELF
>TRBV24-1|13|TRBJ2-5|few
ATSDTYRGRETQY
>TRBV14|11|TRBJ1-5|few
ASSRGASQPQH
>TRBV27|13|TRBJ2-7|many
ASSWGLAGPYEQY
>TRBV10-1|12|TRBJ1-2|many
ASSESRDTGGYT
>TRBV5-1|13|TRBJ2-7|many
ASSFSLQGDYEQY